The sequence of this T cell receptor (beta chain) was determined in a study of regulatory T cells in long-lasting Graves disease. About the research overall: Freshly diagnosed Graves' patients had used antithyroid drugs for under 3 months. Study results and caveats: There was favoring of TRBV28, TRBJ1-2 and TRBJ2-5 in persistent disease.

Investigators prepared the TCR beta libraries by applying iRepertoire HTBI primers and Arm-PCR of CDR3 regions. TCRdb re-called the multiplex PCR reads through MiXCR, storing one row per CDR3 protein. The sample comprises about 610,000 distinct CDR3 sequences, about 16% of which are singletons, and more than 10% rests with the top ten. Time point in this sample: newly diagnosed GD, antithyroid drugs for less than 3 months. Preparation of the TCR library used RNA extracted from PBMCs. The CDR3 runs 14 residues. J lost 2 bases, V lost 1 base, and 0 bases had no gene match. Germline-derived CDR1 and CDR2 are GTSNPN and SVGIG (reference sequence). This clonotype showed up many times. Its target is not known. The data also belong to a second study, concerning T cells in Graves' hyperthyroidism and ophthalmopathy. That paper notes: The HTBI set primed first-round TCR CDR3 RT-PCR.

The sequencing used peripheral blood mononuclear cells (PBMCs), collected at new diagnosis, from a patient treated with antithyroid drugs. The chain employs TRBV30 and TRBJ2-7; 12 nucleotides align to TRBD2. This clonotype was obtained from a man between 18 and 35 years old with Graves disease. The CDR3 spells CAWSGLAGAYEQYF. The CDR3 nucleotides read TGTGCCTGGAGTGGACTAGCGGGAGCCTACGAGCAGTACTTC.